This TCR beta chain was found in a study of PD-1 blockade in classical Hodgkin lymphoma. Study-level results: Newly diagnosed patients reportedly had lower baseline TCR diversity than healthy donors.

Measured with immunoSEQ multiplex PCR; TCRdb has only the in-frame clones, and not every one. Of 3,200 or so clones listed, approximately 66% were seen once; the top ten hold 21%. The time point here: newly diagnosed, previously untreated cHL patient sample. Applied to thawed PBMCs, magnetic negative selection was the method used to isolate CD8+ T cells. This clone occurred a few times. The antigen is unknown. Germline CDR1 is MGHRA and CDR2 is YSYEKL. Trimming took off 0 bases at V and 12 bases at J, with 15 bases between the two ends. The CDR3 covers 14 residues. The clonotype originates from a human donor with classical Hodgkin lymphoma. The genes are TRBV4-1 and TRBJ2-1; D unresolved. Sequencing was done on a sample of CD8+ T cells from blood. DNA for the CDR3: TGCGCCAGCAGCCAAGAAGAATGGTCTCGCGGGCAGTTCTTC. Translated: CASSQEEWSRGQFF.